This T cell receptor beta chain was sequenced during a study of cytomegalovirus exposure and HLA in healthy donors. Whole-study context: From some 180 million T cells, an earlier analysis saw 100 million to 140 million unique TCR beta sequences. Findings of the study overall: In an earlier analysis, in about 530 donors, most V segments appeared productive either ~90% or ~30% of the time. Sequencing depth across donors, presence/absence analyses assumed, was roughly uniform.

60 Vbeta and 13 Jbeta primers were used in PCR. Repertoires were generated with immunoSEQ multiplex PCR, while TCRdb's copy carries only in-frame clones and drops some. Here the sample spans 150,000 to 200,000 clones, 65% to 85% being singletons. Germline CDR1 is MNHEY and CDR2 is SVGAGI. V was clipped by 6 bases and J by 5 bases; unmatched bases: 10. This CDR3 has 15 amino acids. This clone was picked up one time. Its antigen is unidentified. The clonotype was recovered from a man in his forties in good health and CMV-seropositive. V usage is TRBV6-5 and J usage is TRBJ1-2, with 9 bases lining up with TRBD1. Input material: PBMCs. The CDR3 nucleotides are TGTGCCAGCAGCGTATACAGGGGGCAGGGGTATGGCTACACCTTC. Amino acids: CASSVYRGQGYGYTF.